A selection of T cell receptor beta chains follows, all from one sample in a study of tumor-infiltrating lymphocytes in primary liver carcinoma. TCRdb reanalysed the multiplex PCR reads using MiXCR and keeps one entry per CDR3 protein. Of more than 150,000 distinct CDR3 sequences in the sample, about 60% were seen once. The sample was peripheral blood. These TCRs come from a man aged 35 to 55 with primary liver carcinoma and hepatitis B virus infection. Each CDR3 is given with its conserved first and last residue. The D gene is left open where the match is weak. Size values are once, few and many counts, or a class for expanded clones, and some rows have none.

TRBV11-2	TRBJ2-4	-	-	CASSSLVGYLLAKSIQYF	TGTGCCAGCAGCTCCCTAGTGGGGTACTTACTAGCCAAAAGCATTCAGTACTTT
TRBV28	TRBJ2-2	TRBD1	-	CASSSGTGTGELFF	TGTGCCAGCAGTTCTGGGACAGGGACCGGGGAGCTGTTTTTT
TRBV12-3/TRBV12-4	TRBJ2-7	-	-	CASSLEGTYEQYF	TGTGCCAGCAGTTTAGAGGGGACCTACGAGCAGTACTTC
TRBV10-3	TRBJ1-1	-	-	CAIREDNSVNTEASF	TGTGCCATCAGGGAGGACAATTCGGTCAACACTGAAGCTTCCTTT
TRBV6-6	TRBJ2-3	TRBD2	-	CASSDGTSGTLTDTQYF	TGTGCCAGCAGCGATGGGACTAGCGGGACTCTCACAGATACGCAGTATTTT
TRBV6-6	TRBJ2-2	-	few	CASSPLGTTGELFF	TGTGCCAGCAGTCCCCTTGGGACCACCGGGGAGCTGTTTTTT
TRBV5-4	TRBJ2-3	-	once	CASSPGRSDTQYF	TGTGCCAGCAGCCCCGGAAGGTCAGATACGCAGTATTTT
TRBV6-6	TRBJ2-1	TRBD2	few	CASSYLQREPPDNEQFF	TGTGCCAGCAGTTACCTGCAGCGGGAGCCTCCCGACAATGAGCAGTTCTTC
TRBV5-4	TRBJ2-3	TRBD1	-	CASSPRTGGGTDTQYF	TGTGCCAGCAGCCCCCGGACAGGGGGTGGAACAGATACGCAGTATTTT
TRBV7-8	TRBJ1-5	-	-	CASSRAINSNQPQHF	TGTGCCAGCAGCCGAGCGATCAATAGCAATCAGCCCCAGCATTTT
TRBV28	TRBJ2-1	TRBD2	-	CASAPSLAGVNEQFF	TGTGCCAGCGCCCCCTCACTAGCGGGAGTTAATGAGCAGTTCTTC
TRBV10-2	TRBJ2-7	TRBD1	few	CASSERGQGAYEQYF	TGCGCCAGCAGTGAGCGGGGACAGGGGGCATACGAGCAGTACTTC
TRBV2	TRBJ2-7	TRBD1	-	CASMEQTGAFYEQYF	TGTGCCAGCATGGAGCAGACAGGGGCCTTCTACGAGCAATACTTC
TRBV6-6	TRBJ2-5	-	-	CASSYSDETQYF	TGTGCCAGCAGTTACTCAGATGAGACCCAGTACTTC
TRBV4-1	TRBJ1-2	-	-	CASSQDKDGGGYTF	TGTGCCAGCAGCCAAGATAAGGATGGAGGCGGCTACACCTTC
TRBV11-2	TRBJ2-1	-	many	CASSLAGVRSFF	TGTGCCAGCAGCTTAGCGGGAGTACGTTCGTTCTTC
TRBV5-5	TRBJ2-5	TRBD1	-	CASSSLPSGQGQETQYF	TGTGCCAGCAGCTCTCTTCCCTCGGGACAGGGCCAAGAGACCCAGTACTTC
TRBV12-3/TRBV12-4	TRBJ1-2	-	once	CAISLFIGPEFYGYTF	TGTGCCATCAGTTTATTCATTGGACCCGAATTCTATGGCTACACCTTC
TRBV29-1	TRBJ2-7	-	many	CSATTEFPYEQYF	TGCAGCGCCACCACAGAATTCCCCTACGAGCAGTACTTC
TRBV4-1	TRBJ2-7	TRBD2	-	CASSQKSLAGPYKQYF	TGCGCCAGCAGCCAAAAAAGCCTAGCGGGTCCCTACAAGCAGTACTTC
TRBV11-1	TRBJ2-3	TRBD1	many	CASSFGQAPDTQYF	TGTGCCAGCAGCTTCGGACAGGCCCCAGATACGCAGTATTTT
TRBV29-1	TRBJ2-1	-	many	CSADGQGNEQFF	TGCAGCGCTGATGGCCAGGGGAATGAGCAGTTCTTC
TRBV29-1	TRBJ2-5	TRBD1	many	CSVRQGPETQYF	TGCAGCGTTAGACAGGGGCCGGAGACCCAGTACTTC
TRBV4-1	TRBJ2-7	-	few	CASSQVGGAYEQYF	TGCGCCAGCAGCCAAGTCGGCGGGGCCTACGAGCAGTACTTC
TRBV6-5	TRBJ2-7	-	-	CASSYAQGWTDQYF	TGTGCCAGCAGTTACGCGCAGGGCTGGACTGATCAGTACTTC
TRBV10-3	TRBJ2-2	-	few	CAIREDETGELFF	TGTGCCATCAGGGAAGACGAAACCGGGGAGCTGTTTTTT
TRBV7-3	TRBJ2-3	-	-	CASSISTATDTQYF	TGTGCCAGCAGCATCTCGACAGCTACAGATACGCAGTATTTT
TRBV6-1	TRBJ1-5	-	few	CASTRADYSNQPQHF	TGTGCCAGCACGCGGGCAGATTATAGCAATCAGCCCCAGCATTTT
TRBV10-2	TRBJ2-3	TRBD1	few	CASSSGTGDTDTQYF	TGCGCCAGCAGCTCCGGGACAGGGGATACAGATACGCAGTATTTT
TRBV29-1	TRBJ2-7	-	-	CSVAGDSYEQYF	TGCAGCGTAGCGGGTGACTCCTACGAGCAGTACTTC
TRBV11-2	TRBJ2-1	-	-	CASGAVAWSVDEQFF	TGTGCCAGCGGAGCCGTAGCGTGGTCAGTAGATGAGCAGTTCTTC
TRBV7-3	TRBJ2-1	-	-	CASSAHRGNEQFF	TGTGCCAGCAGCGCCCACCGCGGCAATGAGCAGTTCTTC
TRBV29-1	TRBJ1-2	-	once	CSVQNTGTSYGYTF	TGCAGCGTTCAAAACACCGGGACAAGTTATGGCTACACCTTC
TRBV29-1	TRBJ2-1	TRBD2	few	CSVEGGGASGYNEQFF	TGCAGCGTTGAAGGGGGCGGGGCTAGCGGCTACAATGAGCAGTTCTTC
TRBV29-1	TRBJ2-7	-	-	CSVEGGGTGELAGLDEQYF	TGCAGCGTTGAAGGCGGTGGGACAGGGGAACTAGCGGGACTCGACGAGCAGTACTTC
TRBV12-3/TRBV12-4	TRBJ1-2	-	few	CASTLTELYGYTF	TGTGCCAGCACTCTGACAGAACTCTATGGCTACACCTTC
TRBV4-1	TRBJ2-5	TRBD2	once	CASSFWGGGSIQETQYF	TGCGCCAGCAGCTTCTGGGGGGGGGGTTCGATCCAAGAGACCCAGTACTTC
TRBV11-2	TRBJ2-3	-	once	CASSLTGEVDTQYF	TGTGCCAGCAGCTTAACAGGGGAGGTAGATACGCAGTATTTT
TRBV7-3	TRBJ2-5	-	many	CASSLGGQETQYF	TGTGCCAGCAGCTTAGGGGGCCAAGAGACCCAGTACTTC
TRBV6-5	TRBJ2-3	TRBD2	-	CASSQSSGTSGRTDTQYF	TGTGCCAGCAGTCAGTCGTCCGGGACTAGCGGCCGCACAGATACGCAGTATTTT
TRBV10-3	TRBJ2-1	TRBD2	-	CTISDTSGRINEQFF	TGTACCATCAGTGATACTAGCGGGAGGATCAATGAGCAGTTCTTC
TRBV12-3/TRBV12-4	TRBJ2-2	-	many	CAGGGTRSKNTGELFF	TGTGCCGGGGGCGGGACACGTTCAAAGAACACCGGGGAGCTGTTTTTT
TRBV28	TRBJ2-7	-	-	CASRLGASSYEQYF	TGTGCCAGCAGGCTAGGGGCTAGCTCCTACGAGCAGTACTTC
TRBV30	TRBJ1-1	-	-	CAWFNVDSEAFF	TGTGCCTGGTTCAATGTAGACAGTGAGGCTTTCTTT
TRBV29-1	TRBJ2-1	-	-	CSVGAVLLYNEQFF	TGCAGCGTTGGGGCAGTACTCCTGTACAATGAGCAGTTCTTC
TRBV5-4	TRBJ2-1	-	few	CASSLGGRTDNEQFF	TGTGCCAGCAGCTTGGGGGGGCGGACAGACAATGAGCAGTTCTTC
TRBV12-3/TRBV12-4	TRBJ1-1	TRBD1	-	CVSVGQGHTEAFF	TGTGTCAGCGTGGGACAGGGACACACTGAAGCTTTCTTT
TRBV6-5	TRBJ2-7	-	few	CASSPGPSYEQYF	TGTGCCAGCAGCCCGGGGCCCTCCTACGAGCAGTACTTC
TRBV12-3/TRBV12-4	TRBJ2-7	TRBD2	-	CASTRGGSLPNEQYF	TGTGCCAGCACCCGCGGGGGGAGCTTACCTAACGAGCAGTACTTC